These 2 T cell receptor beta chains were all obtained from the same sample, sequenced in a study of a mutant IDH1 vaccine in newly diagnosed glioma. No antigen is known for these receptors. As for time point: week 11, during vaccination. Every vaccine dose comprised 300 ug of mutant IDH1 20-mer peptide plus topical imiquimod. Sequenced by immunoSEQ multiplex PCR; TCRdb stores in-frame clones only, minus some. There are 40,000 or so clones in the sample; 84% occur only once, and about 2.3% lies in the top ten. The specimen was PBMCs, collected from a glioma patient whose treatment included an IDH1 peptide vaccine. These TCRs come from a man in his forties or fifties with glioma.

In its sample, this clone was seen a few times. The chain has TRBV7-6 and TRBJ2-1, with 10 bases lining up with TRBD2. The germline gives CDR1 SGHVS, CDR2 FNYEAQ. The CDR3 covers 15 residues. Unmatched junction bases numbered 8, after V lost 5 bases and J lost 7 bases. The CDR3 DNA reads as TGTGCCAGCAGCCCGGGGGGAGCGGGAGGGAATGAGCAGTTCTTC. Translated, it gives CASSPGGAGGNEQFF.

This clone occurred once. The chain's CDR3 is CASGDGFPYEQYF. The CDR3 DNA sequence: TGTGCCAGTGGAGACGGCTTCCCCTACGAGCAGTACTTC. The rearrangement joins TRBV19 to TRBJ2-7; no clear D. This CDR3 has 13 amino acids. Between the trimmed V and J ends, which lost 8 bases and 2 bases, there was a span of 13 bases. Germline assignment: CDR1 LNHDA and CDR2 SQIVND (reference sequence).